One sample yielded the 29 T cell receptor beta chains listed below, sequenced in a study of lung T cells in sarcoidosis with Löfgren's syndrome (dated 2017 in TCRdb). The listed sequencing device is Illumina MiSeq. TCRdb's own reprocessing of the public reads used fastp at Q25 and MiXCR and kept productive beta chains. A single entry per CDR3 protein holds the most common genes and DNA from its merged rows. For this sample there are about 4,000 distinct CDR3 sequences; 20% to 25% appear just once. 8.6% of the sample belongs to the ten largest clones. The sequenced sample consisted of CD4+ T cells from bronchoalveolar lavage. All receptors derive from a human donor with sarcoidosis (Löfgren's syndrome or another form), or a control subject (not recorded which).

This clonotype counts as medium-sized (0.01 to 0.1%). The chain links TRBV12-3 or TRBV12-4 to TRBJ2-7; D is possibly TRBD2 (6 bases). There are 16 residues in the CDR3. The V and J ends lost 6 bases and 1 base respectively, with 19 bases between them. The CDR3 protein is CASSTKLAALSYEQYF. The CDR3 bases are TGTGCCAGCAGCACCAAGTTAGCGGCCCTGTCCTACGAGCAGTACTTC.

The V and J genes are TRBV9 and TRBJ2-5; D might be TRBD2 (6 bases). Looked up from germline, CDR1 is SGDLS and CDR2 is YYNGEE. Trimming took 4 bases from V and 5 from J, leaving 18 bases between them. The length of the CDR3 is 15 residues. The chain's CDR3 is CASSTQVGSGETQYF. The CDR3 DNA reads TGTGCCAGCAGCACCCAGGTGGGCAGCGGGGAGACCCAGTACTTC.

The sample holds many counts of this clonotype. This chain connects TRBV10-1 to TRBJ2-1; weak D call: TRBD2 (6 bases). The germline CDR1 and CDR2 sequences are WNHNN and SYGVQD (reference sequence). The CDR3 covers 15 residues. V lost 5 bases, J lost 7 bases, and 18 bases lay in between. For the CDR3, the DNA is TGCGCCAGCAGTATGAGGTCTCCTGGAGGGAATGAGCAGTTCTTC. Residues: CASSMRSPGGNEQFF.

Concerning this clonotype itself: A read error may produce the germline difference seen at one junction end. The rearrangement links TRBV6-1 to TRBJ2-5; 11 nucleotides agree with TRBD2. This CDR3 has 18 amino acids. Germline V CDR1 and CDR2: MNHNS, SASEGT. CDR3 nucleotide sequence: TGTGCCAGCAGTGAAGGCTCGAGACTAGCGGGGATCCAAGAAACCCAGTACTTC. Protein: CASSEGSRLAGIQETQYF.

This clonotype is medium-sized by share. The rearrangement joins TRBV4-2 to TRBJ2-3, with D perhaps given as TRBD1 or TRBD2 (5 bases each). Trimming removed 0 bases at V and 4 bases at J, with 14 bases between. Germline values: CDR1 LGHNA, CDR2 YNFKEQ. This CDR3 spans 16 amino acids. The CDR3 DNA reads as TGTGCCAGCAGCCAAGAGGGGGTCCCCAGCCCAGATACGCAGTATTTT. Protein: CASSQEGVPSPDTQYF.

This clonotype is labeled medium-sized (0.01 to 0.1%). This chain joins TRBV10-3 and TRBJ2-1, with 7 bases fitting TRBD1. Germline CDR1 is ENHRY and CDR2 is SYGVKD. The junction had 8 bases not matched to a gene; V was cut back by 6 bases and J by 9 bases. This CDR3 contains 13 residues. This CDR3 is CAISPTGDGEQFF. In DNA, the CDR3 is TGTGCCATCAGCCCAACAGGGGATGGTGAGCAGTTCTTC.

Judged by abundance, this clonotype is medium-sized. The chain uses TRBV29-1 and TRBJ2-5; D tentatively reads TRBD1 or TRBD2 (6 bases each). Per the germline V gene, CDR1 is SQVTM and CDR2 is ANQGSEA. CDR3 length equals 12 residues. The V gene lost 4 bases and the J gene lost 2 bases, with 8 bases spanning the gap. CDR3 nucleotide sequence: TGCAGCGTTGGCGGGACACAAGAGACCCAGTACTTC. It codes for CSVGGTQETQYF.

This clonotype was picked up one time. One end of the junction is discordant with germline, which a read error may explain. The V call is TRBV20-1, the J call TRBJ2-1; D is undetermined. The CDR3 totals 16 residues. In germline, CDR1 is DFQATT, CDR2 SNEGSKA (reference sequence). The CDR3 DNA follows: TGCAGTGCCCTCCTGGGCCTCCCGAGCTCCTACAATGAGCAGTCCTTC. It encodes CSALLGLPSSYNEQSF.

By sample fraction, this clonotype is medium-sized. This chain uses TRBV28 with TRBJ2-1; a possible D gene is TRBD2 (8 bases). The germline gives CDR1 MDHEN, CDR2 SYDVKM. The V end was cut by 5 bases, the J end by 2 bases, with 13 bases between. The CDR3 consists of 15 residues. CDR3 bases: TGTGCCAGCAGTGTAGCGGGACAGACCTACAATGAGCAGTTCTTC. This sequence encodes CASSVAGQTYNEQFF.

At least ten counts were recorded for this clonotype. Here the CDR3 DNA reads TGTGCCAGCAGCCACCGGGACAGAGATAATTCACCCCTCCACTTT. Protein product: CASSHRDRDNSPLHF. The V call is TRBV3-1, the J call TRBJ1-6; 7 bases match TRBD1. The CDR3 length is 15 residues. From germline, CDR1 is LGHDT and CDR2 YNNKEL (reference sequence). V was clipped by 3 bases and J by 5 bases; unmatched bases: 4.

In its sample, this clonotype was seen many times. A much bigger clone sits one base away, suggesting this may be a read error. CDR3 in amino acids: CASSPGGGSQPQHF. The CDR3 DNA sequence: TGTGCCAGCAGCCCAGGGGGCGGCAGTCAGCCCCAGCATTTT. The chain is built from TRBV7-2 and TRBJ1-5; 8 nucleotides match TRBD1. Trimming cost V 5 bases and J 6 bases; bases outside gene matches: 6. This CDR3 region has 14 residues. Per germline, CDR1 SGHTA and CDR2 FQGNSA.

In its sample, this clonotype is medium-sized. The chain combines TRBV12-3 or TRBV12-4 with TRBJ2-7; TRBD2 matches at 8 bases. The V and J ends lost 5 bases and 4 bases, in that order; junction bases with no gene match: 10. This CDR3 spans 15 amino acids. This chain's CDR3 is CASSPGRAGEYEQYF. For the CDR3, the DNA is TGTGCCAGCAGTCCTGGGCGAGCGGGGGAGTACGAGCAGTACTTC.

Comments on this clonotype: A much more abundant neighbour one base away suggests this may be a read error. This sequence joins TRBV7-3 and TRBJ2-1; 7 nucleotides line up with TRBD2. Germline CDR1 SGHTA, CDR2 FQGTGA. CDR3 length: 16 amino acids. CDR3: CASSLNRAGPYNERFF. The CDR3 coding sequence is TGTGCCAGCAGCTTAAATCGAGCGGGACCCTACAATGAGCGGTTCTTC.

In its sample, this clonotype was seen many times. The CDR3 region has the DNA TGCGCCAGCAGTGAAGTCGACACAGATACGCAGTATTTT. Its translation: CASSEVDTDTQYF. The V call is TRBV10-1, the J call TRBJ2-3, with no clear D. CDR1 is WNHNN, CDR2 SYGVQD, per germline (reference sequence). V lost 3 bases to trimming and J lost 2 bases, with 6 bases between them. The CDR3 contains 13 residues.

This clonotype is categorized as medium-sized. CDR3 sequence: CASSQDGYQPQHF. The DNA for the CDR3 is TGCGCCAGCAGCCAAGATGGGTACCAGCCCCAGCATTTT. The chain recombines TRBV4-1 with TRBJ1-5; D gene unclear. CDR3 length: 13 amino acids. Trimming took off 0 bases at V and 7 bases at J, with 7 bases between the two ends. Germline loops: CDR1 MGHRA, CDR2 YSYEKL.

As regards this clonotype: A read error is possible here, since a much larger clone lies one base away. V gene TRBV5-1 combines with J gene TRBJ1-3, with D perhaps TRBD1 (5 bases). Trimming took 0 bases from V and 8 from J, leaving 15 bases between them. CDR3 length: 15 amino acids. Per the germline V gene, CDR1 is SGHRS and CDR2 is YFSETQ. The CDR3 region is CASSLVGRPEDTIYF. For the CDR3, the DNA is TGCGCCAGCAGCTTGGTGGGACGGCCTGAGGACACCATATATTTT.

This clonotype came up many times. The chain is built from TRBV7-2 and TRBJ1-2, with a possible D match to TRBD1 (5 bases). In germline, CDR1 is SGHTA, CDR2 FQGNSA. CDR3 length: 13 amino acids. V gave up 5 bases and J gave up 8 bases, with 15 bases separating them. The DNA of the CDR3 is TGTGCCAGCAGCCCAGGAACGGGGGTCGGCTACACCTTC. This translates into CASSPGTGVGYTF.

By proportion, this clonotype is medium-sized. The chain uses TRBV7-6 and TRBJ2-2; D could derive from TRBD1 or TRBD2 (6 bases each). CDR3 length equals 16 residues. V was clipped by 1 base and J by 7 bases, with 16 bases between them. CDR1 and CDR2 from the germline V gene are SGHVS and FNYEAQ. This CDR3 is CASSLEAPGAGGELFF. DNA of the CDR3: TGTGCCAGCAGCTTAGAAGCGCCGGGGGCAGGCGGGGAGCTGTTTTTT.

This clonotype is medium-sized in the sample. This chain links TRBV4-1 with TRBJ2-3; a weak D match, TRBD1 (5 bases). V lost 1 base to trimming and J lost 1 base, with 15 bases between them. The CDR3 loop spans 17 amino acids. CDR1 is MGHRA and CDR2 is YSYEKL in the germline V gene. CDR3 coding DNA: TGCGCCAGCAGCCAAGCGCCCTCTGACAGAGGCACAGATACGCAGTATTTT. As protein: CASSQAPSDRGTDTQYF.

With regard to this clonotype: A read error may explain this, as a much larger clone is one base away. This chain's CDR3 is CASRRTGRQRTDTQYF. CDR3 DNA: TGTGCCAGCAGACGGACAGGGAGACAGCGAACAGATACGCAGTATTTT. This sequence joins TRBV3-1 and TRBJ2-3; 8 nucleotides match TRBD1. This CDR3 has 16 residues. V dropped 6 bases and J dropped 3; count of bases not matched to a gene: 11. From germline, CDR1 is LGHDT and CDR2 YNNKEL (reference sequence).

This clonotype was counted between two and nine times. CDR3 DNA: TGTGCCAGCAGTAGCCTCCGGGCAAAGAGGAACACCATATATTTT. It codes for CASSSLRAKRNTIYF. The V and J genes are TRBV5-6 and TRBJ1-3; D not certain. Per germline, CDR1 SGHDT and CDR2 YYEEEE. The CDR3 sequence is 15 residues long. Deletions cut 5 bases from V and 7 bases from J, with 19 bases between.

This clonotype qualifies as medium-sized. The chain couples TRBV27 to TRBJ2-7, with 8 bases fitting TRBD1. V dropped 4 bases and J dropped 6; count of bases not matched to a gene: 8. CDR1 and CDR2 (germline): MNHEY, SMNVEV (reference sequence). CDR3 size: 14 residues. The DNA of the CDR3 is TGTGCCAGCAGTTCGCAGGGGGCCCCCAGCGAGCAGTACTTC. Its translation: CASSSQGAPSEQYF.

This chain links TRBV11-2 with TRBJ2-1, with D possibly being TRBD2 (5 bases). This CDR3 is 15 amino acids long. Germline V gene data show CDR1 as SGHAT and CDR2 as FQNNGV. The V gene lost 4 bases and the J gene lost 2 bases, with 12 bases spanning the gap. This CDR3 is CASSSRGHPYNEQFF. The CDR3 nucleotides are TGTGCCAGCAGCTCCCGCGGGCATCCCTACAATGAGCAGTTCTTC.

This clonotype counts as medium-sized. V usage is TRBV19 and J usage is TRBJ2-7; TRBD2 agrees at 10 bases. The CDR3 runs to 14 residues. Germline V gene data show CDR1 as LNHDA and CDR2 as SQIVND (reference sequence). V was pared by 5 bases and J by 4 bases, with 5 bases of the junction left unmatched. The CDR3 here is CASSRTSGIYEQYF. The CDR3 bases are TGTGCCAGTAGTCGGACTAGCGGAATATACGAGCAGTACTTC.

This clonotype was observed at least ten times. The chain links TRBV30 to TRBJ1-3; 9 nucleotides align to TRBD1. V was pared by 2 bases and J by 7 bases, with 6 bases of the junction left unmatched. The CDR3 contains 14 residues. Per the germline V gene, CDR1 is GTSNPN and CDR2 is SVGIG (reference sequence). CDR3 loop: CAWSSAGQGNTIYF. In DNA, the CDR3 is TGTGCCTGGAGTAGCGCGGGACAGGGTAACACCATATATTTT.

Concerning this clonotype: Compared with germline, one end of the junction differs, possibly owing to a read error. V usage is TRBV7-2 and J usage is TRBJ2-1; D may be TRBD2 (6 bases). The CDR3 sequence is 14 residues long. Germline CDR1 SGHTA, CDR2 FQGNSA. The CDR3 protein is CTSSLASSIDEQFF. CDR3 nucleotide sequence: TGTACCAGCAGCCTAGCGAGCTCTATTGACGAGCAGTTCTTC.

This clonotype is deemed medium-sized. The rearrangement uses TRBV28 and TRBJ1-5, with D hard to call. The CDR3 loop spans 12 amino acids. V shed 1 base and J shed 7 bases, with 5 bases lying between them. CDR1 and CDR2 from the germline V gene are MDHEN and SYDVKM. CDR3 DNA sequence: TGTGCCAGCAGTTTATATGGGCAGCCCCAGCATTTT. Translated: CASSLYGQPQHF.

About this clonotype: A read error may account for a junction end that differs from germline. V is TRBV11-2 and J is TRBJ2-1, with 7 bases that match TRBD1. The CDR3 is 16 residues long. Germline CDR1 is SGHAT and CDR2 is FQNNGV. The CDR3 region is CASSRPSGTDYNEQLF. The CDR3 nucleotides read TGTGCCAGCAGCCGGCCTTCCGGGACAGACTACAATGAGCAGCTCTTC.

Relative to its sample, this clonotype is medium-sized. The chain employs TRBV6-2 or TRBV6-3 and TRBJ2-2, with 8 bases fitting TRBD1. Germline loops: CDR1 MNHEY, CDR2 SVGEGT. This CDR3 comprises 15 residues. J was trimmed by 7 bases and V by 7 bases; bases with no gene match: 11. CDR3 sequence: CASKPARGTGGELFF. CDR3 sequence (DNA): TGTGCCAGCAAGCCAGCGAGAGGGACAGGCGGGGAGCTGTTTTTT.